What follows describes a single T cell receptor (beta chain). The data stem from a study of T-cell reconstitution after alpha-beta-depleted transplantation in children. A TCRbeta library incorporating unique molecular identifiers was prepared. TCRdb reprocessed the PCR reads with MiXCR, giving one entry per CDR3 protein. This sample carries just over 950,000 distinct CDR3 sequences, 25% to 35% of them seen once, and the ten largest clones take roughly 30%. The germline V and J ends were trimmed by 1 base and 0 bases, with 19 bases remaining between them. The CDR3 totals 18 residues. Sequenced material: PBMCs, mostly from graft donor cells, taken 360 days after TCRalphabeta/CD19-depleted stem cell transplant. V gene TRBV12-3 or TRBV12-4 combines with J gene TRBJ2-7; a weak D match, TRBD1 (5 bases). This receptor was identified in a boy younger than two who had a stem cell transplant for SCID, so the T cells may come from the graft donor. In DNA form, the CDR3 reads TGTGCCAGCAGTTTAGGGTATTCACAGGAGATAGACTCCTACGAGCAGTACTTC. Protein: CASSLGYSQEIDSYEQYF.